This TCR beta chain was found in a study of blood T cell repertoires in COVID-19. Study at large: The United States, Italy and Spain provided the acute and convalescent COVID-19 samples.

V lost 1 base to trimming and J lost 4 bases, with 25 bases between them. Germline CDR1 is MGHRA and CDR2 is YSYEKL. The CDR3 contains 19 residues. Only in-frame clones appear in the TCRdb table, and some are missing; sequencing was by immunoSEQ multiplex PCR. The sample comprises more than 200,000 clones, roughly nine tenths of which are singletons, and 0.72% rests with the top ten. Sequencing used peripheral blood. This sequence originates from a man aged 40-49 years with acute or convalescent COVID-19. The chain uses TRBV4-1 and TRBJ2-5; D might be TRBD1 (6 bases). Written as DNA, the CDR3 is TGCGCCAGCAGCCAAGGCCTTTTCCCAGGGGAATGGAGTTTAGAGACCCAGTACTTC. It is translated as CASSQGLFPGEWSLETQYF.